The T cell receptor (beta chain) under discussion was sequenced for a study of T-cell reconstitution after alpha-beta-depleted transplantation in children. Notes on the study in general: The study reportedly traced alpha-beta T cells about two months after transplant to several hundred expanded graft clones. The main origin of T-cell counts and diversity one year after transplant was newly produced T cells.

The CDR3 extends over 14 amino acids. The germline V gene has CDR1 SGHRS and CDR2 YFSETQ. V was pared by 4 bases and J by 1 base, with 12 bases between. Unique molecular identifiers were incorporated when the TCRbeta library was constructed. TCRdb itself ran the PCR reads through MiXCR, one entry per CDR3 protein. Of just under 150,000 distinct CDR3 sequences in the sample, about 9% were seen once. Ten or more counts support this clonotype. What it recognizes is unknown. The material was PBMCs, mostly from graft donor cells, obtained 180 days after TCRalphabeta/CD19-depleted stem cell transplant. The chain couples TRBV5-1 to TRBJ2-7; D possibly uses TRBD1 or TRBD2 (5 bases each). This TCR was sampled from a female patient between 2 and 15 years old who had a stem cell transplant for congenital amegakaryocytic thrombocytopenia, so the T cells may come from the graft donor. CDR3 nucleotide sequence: TGCGCCAGCAGCATCCGGGACGGGTCCTACGAGCAGTACTTC. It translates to CASSIRDGSYEQYF.